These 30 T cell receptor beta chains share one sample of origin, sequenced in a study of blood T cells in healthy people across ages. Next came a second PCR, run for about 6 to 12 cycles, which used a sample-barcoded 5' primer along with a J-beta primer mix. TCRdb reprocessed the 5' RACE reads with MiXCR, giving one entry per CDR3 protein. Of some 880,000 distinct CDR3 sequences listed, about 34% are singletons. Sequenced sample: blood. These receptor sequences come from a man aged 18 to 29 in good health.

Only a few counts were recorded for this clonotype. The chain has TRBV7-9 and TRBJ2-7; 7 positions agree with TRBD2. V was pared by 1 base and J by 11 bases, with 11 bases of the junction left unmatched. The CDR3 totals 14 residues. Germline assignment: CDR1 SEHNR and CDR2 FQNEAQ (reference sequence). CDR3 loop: CASSLGEGTATKYF. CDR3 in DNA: TGTGCCAGCAGCTTAGGGGAGGGGACGGCGACCAAGTACTTC.

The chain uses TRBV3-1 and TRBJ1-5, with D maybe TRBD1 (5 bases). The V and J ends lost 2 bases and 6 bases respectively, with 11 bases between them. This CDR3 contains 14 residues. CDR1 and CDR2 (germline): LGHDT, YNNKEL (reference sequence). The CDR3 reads CASSQNPGGQPQHF. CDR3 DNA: TGTGCCAGCAGCCAAAACCCCGGGGGTCAGCCCCAGCATTTT.

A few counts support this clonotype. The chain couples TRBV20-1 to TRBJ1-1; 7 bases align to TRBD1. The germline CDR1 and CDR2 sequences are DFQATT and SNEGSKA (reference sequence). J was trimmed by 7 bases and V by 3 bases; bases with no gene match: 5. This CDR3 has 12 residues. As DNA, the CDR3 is TGCAGTGCTAGCCACGACAGGGATGAAGCTTTCTTT. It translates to CSASHDRDEAFF.

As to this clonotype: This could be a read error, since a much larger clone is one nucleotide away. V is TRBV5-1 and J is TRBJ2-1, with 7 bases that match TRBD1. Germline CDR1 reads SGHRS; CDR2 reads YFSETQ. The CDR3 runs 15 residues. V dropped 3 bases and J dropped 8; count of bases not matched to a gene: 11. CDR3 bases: TGCGCCAGCAGCTCGACAGGGAAGTTAGCCGATGAGCAGTTCTTC. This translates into CASSSTGKLADEQFF.

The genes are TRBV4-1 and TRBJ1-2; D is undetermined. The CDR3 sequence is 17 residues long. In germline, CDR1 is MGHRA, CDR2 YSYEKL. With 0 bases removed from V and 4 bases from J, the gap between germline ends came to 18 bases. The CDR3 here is CASSQDNKVWGGYGYTF. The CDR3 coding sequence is TGCGCCAGCAGCCAAGATAATAAAGTGTGGGGTGGCTATGGCTACACCTTC.

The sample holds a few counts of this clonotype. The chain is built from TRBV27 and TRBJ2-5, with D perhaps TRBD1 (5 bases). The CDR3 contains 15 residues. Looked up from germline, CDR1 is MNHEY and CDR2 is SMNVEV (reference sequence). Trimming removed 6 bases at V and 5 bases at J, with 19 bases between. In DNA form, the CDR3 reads TGTGCCAGCAGCTCCAGGACACCCTGGGTGGAGACCCAGTACTTC. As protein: CASSSRTPWVETQYF.

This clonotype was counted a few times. In DNA, the CDR3 is TGTGCCAGCAGTGAAGGCCCAATCGATGGCTACACCTTC. This encodes CASSEGPIDGYTF. The J gene is TRBJ1-2, the V gene TRBV6-1; no clear D gene. The CDR3 is made up of 13 amino acids. CDR1 MNHNS and CDR2 SASEGT come from the germline V gene. V lost 1 base, J lost 6 bases, and 9 bases lay in between.

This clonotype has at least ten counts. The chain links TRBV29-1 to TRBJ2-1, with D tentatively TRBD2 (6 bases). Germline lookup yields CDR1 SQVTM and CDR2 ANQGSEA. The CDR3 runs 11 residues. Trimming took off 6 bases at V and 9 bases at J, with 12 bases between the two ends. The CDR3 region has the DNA TGCAGCGTCGGCGGGACCGTTGAGCAGTTCTTC. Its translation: CSVGGTVEQFF.

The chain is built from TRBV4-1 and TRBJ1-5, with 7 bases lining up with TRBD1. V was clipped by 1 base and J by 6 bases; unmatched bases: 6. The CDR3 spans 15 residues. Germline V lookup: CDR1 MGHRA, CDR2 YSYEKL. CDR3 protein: CASSQVHRGSQPQHF. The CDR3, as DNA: TGCGCCAGCAGCCAAGTGCACAGGGGCAGTCAGCCCCAGCATTTT.

In DNA form, the CDR3 reads TGCAGCGTTCGGGCAGGGACCGACACCGGGGAGCTGTTTTTT. Amino acid sequence: CSVRAGTDTGELFF. The V call is TRBV29-1, the J call TRBJ2-2; D assignment may be TRBD1 or TRBD2 (5 bases each). Germline V CDR1 and CDR2: SQVTM, ANQGSEA. The CDR3 length is 14 residues. Deletions cut 5 bases from V and 3 bases from J, with 13 bases between.

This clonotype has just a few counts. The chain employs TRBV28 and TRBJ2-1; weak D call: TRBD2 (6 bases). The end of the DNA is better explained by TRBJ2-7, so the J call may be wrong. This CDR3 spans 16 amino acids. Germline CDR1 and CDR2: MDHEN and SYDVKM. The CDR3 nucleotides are TGTGCCAGCAGTTTAGCCGGGACTCTCCCTGGGGATGAGCAGTACTTC. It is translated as CASSLAGTLPGDEQYF.

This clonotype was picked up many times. The CDR3 is CASSQGERGPYNEQFF. The CDR3, as DNA: TGCGCCAGCAGCCAAGGGGAGCGGGGCCCCTACAATGAGCAGTTCTTC. This chain links TRBV4-3 with TRBJ2-1; 7 nucleotides align to TRBD2. The germline CDR1 and CDR2 sequences are LGHNA and YSLEER. The CDR3 sequence is 16 residues long. Losses at the gene ends were 1 base for V and 2 bases for J; bases not matched to a gene: 5.

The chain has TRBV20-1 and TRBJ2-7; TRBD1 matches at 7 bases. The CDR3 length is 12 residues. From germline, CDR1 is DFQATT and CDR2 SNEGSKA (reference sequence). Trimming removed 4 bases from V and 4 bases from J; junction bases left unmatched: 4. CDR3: CSAIQGDYEQYF. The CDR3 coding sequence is TGCAGTGCTATTCAGGGGGATTACGAGCAGTACTTC.

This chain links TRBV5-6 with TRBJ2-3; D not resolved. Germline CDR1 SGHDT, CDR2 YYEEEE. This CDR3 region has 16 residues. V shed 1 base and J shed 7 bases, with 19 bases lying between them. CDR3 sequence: CASSLLGSGGDHTQYF. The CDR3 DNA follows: TGTGCCAGCAGCTTGTTGGGTTCTGGCGGCGATCATACGCAGTATTTT.

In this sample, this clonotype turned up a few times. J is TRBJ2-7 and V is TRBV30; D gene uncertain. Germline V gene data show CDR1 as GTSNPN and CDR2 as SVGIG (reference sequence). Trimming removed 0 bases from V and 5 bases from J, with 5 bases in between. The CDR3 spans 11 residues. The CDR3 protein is CAWSVGHEQYF. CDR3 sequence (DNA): TGTGCCTGGAGTGTAGGGCACGAGCAGTACTTC.

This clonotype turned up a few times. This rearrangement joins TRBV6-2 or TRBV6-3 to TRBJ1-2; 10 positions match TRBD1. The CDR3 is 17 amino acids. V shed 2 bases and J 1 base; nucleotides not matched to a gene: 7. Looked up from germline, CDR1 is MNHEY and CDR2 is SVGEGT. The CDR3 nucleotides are TGTGCCAGCAGTTACGAGATCGGGGACAGGGGTAACTATGGCTACACCTTC. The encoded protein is CASSYEIGDRGNYGYTF.

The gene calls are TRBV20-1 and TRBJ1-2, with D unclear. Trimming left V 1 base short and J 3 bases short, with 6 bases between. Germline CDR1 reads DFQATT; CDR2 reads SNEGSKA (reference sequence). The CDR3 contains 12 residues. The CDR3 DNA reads TGCAGTGCTAGAGCGGGTTACTATGGCTACACCTTC. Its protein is CSARAGYYGYTF.

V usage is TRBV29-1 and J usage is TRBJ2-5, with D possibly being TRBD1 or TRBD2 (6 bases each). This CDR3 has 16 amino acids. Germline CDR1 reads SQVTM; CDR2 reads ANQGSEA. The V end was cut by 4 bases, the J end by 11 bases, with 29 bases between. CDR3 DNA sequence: TGCAGCGTTGTGGATCCGCGGAGGGGGGCGGAAAATGAGCAGTACTTC. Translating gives CSVVDPRRGAENEQYF. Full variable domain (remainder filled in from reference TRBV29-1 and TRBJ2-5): SAVISQKPSRDICQRGTSLTIQCQVDSQVTMMFWYRQQPGQSLTLIATANQGSEATYESGFVIDKFPISRPNLTFSTLTVSNMSPEDSSIYLCSVVDPRRGAENEQYFGPGTRLLVL.

CDR3 in amino acids: CASSPVRGETQYF. The CDR3 nucleotides are TGTGCCAGTAGTCCGGTCCGTGGGGAGACCCAGTACTTC. This rearrangement joins TRBV19 to TRBJ2-5; D call uncertain. Trimming removed 5 bases at V and 5 bases at J, with 12 bases between. Germline V gene data show CDR1 as LNHDA and CDR2 as SQIVND (reference sequence). CDR3 length: 13 amino acids.

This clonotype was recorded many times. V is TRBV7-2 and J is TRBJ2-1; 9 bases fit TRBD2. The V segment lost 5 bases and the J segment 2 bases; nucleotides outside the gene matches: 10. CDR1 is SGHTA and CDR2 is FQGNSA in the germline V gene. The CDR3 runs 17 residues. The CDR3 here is CASSLNLGTSPYNEQFF. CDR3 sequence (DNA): TGTGCCAGCAGCCTCAACCTCGGGACTAGCCCCTACAATGAGCAGTTCTTC.

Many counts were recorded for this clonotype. The chain's CDR3 is CASSQDPPSGGDTSTDTQYF. In nucleotides, the CDR3 is TGCGCCAGCAGCCAAGACCCTCCTAGCGGGGGGGACACTAGCACAGATACGCAGTATTTT. The rearrangement links TRBV4-3 to TRBJ2-3; 12 bases agree with TRBD2. The CDR3 runs 20 residues. CDR1 is LGHNA and CDR2 is YSLEER in the germline V gene. Unmatched junction bases numbered 10, after V lost 0 bases and J lost 0 bases.

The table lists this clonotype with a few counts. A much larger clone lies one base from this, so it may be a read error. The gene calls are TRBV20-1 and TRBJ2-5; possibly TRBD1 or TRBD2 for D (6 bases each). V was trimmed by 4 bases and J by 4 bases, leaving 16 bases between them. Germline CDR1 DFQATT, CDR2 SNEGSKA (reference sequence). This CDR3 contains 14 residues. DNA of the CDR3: TGCAGTGCTAACGCAGACAAGGGGGGAGAGACCCAGTACTTC. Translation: CSANADKGGETQYF.

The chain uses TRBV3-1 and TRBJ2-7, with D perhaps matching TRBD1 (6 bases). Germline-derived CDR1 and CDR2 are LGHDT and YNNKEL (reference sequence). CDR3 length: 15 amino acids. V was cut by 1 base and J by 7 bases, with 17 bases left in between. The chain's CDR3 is CASSQAPGTNNEQYF. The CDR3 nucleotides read TGTGCCAGCAGCCAAGCACCGGGGACAAACAATGAGCAGTACTTC.

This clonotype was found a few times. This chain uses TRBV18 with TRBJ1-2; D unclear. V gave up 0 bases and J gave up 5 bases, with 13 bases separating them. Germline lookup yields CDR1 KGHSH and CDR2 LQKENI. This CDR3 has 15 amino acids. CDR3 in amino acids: CASSPPEQLGYGYTF. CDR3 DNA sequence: TGTGCCAGCTCACCACCGGAACAGCTCGGATATGGCTACACCTTC.

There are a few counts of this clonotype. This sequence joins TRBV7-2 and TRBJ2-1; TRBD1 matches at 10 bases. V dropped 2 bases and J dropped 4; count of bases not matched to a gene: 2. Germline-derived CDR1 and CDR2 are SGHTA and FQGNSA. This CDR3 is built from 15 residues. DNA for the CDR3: TGTGCCAGCAGCTTAACGGGACAGGGGTACAATGAGCAGTTCTTC. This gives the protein CASSLTGQGYNEQFF. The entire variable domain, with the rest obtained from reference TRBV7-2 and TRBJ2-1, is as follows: GAGVSQSPSNKVTEKGKDVELRCDPISGHTALYWYRQSLGQGLEFLIYFQGNSAPDKSGLPSDRFSAERTGGSVSTLTIQRTQQEDSAVYLCASSLTGQGYNEQFFGPGTRLTVL.

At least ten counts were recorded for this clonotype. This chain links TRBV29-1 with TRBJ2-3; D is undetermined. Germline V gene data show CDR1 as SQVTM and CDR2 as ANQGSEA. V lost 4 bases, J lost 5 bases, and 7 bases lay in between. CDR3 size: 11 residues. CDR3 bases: TGCAGCGTTGGACCCCGAGATACGCAGTATTTT. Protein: CSVGPRDTQYF.

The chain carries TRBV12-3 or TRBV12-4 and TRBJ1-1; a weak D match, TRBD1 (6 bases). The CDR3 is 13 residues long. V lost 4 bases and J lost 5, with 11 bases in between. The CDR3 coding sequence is TGTGCCAGCAGTTACAGGGATGGGACTGAAGCTTTCTTT. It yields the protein CASSYRDGTEAFF.

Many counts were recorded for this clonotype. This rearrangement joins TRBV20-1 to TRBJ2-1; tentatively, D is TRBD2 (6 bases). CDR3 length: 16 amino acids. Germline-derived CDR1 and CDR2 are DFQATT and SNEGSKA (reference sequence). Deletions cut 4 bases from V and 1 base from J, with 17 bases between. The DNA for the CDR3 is TGCAGTGCTATGGGGATCCGGGACTCTTCCTACAATGAGCAGTTCTTC. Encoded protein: CSAMGIRDSSYNEQFF.

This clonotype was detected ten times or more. This CDR3 reads CASSLTGPTYEQYF. The CDR3 nucleotides are TGTGCCAGCAGCTTGACAGGGCCAACCTACGAGCAGTACTTC. The chain links TRBV7-9 to TRBJ2-7, with 7 bases aligning to TRBD1. This CDR3 contains 14 residues. J was trimmed by 2 bases and V by 3 bases; bases with no gene match: 4. Per the germline V gene, CDR1 is SEHNR and CDR2 is FQNEAQ (reference sequence).

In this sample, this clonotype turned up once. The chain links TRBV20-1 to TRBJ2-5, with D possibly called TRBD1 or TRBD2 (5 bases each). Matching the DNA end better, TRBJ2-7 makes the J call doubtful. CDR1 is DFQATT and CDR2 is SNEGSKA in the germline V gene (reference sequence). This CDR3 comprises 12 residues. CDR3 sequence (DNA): TGCAGTGCTAGCGGGGCAGCGTACGAGCAGTACTTC. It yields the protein CSASGAAYEQYF.